This paragraph covers one TCR beta chain sequence. This CDR3 has 15 amino acids. Trimming shortened V by 0 bases and J by 1 base, and 9 bases separated the two germline ends. CDR1 is MNHNY and CDR2 is SVGAGI in the germline V gene (reference sequence). The entry originates in a study of blood T cell repertoires in COVID-19. Overall study: The origin of the acute and convalescent COVID-19 samples was the United States, Italy and Spain. T cells, B-cell-depleted T cells, or PBMCs supplied cDNA or gDNA.

Under the authors' procedure: Quantification of nucleated cells was approximated via reference gene primer amplification. Clones were read by immunoSEQ multiplex PCR, and TCRdb kept only the in-frame ones, dropping some. V and J calls and clone size come straight from that table; D and trimming were deduced from the DNA. This repertoire shows about 140,000 clones, 70% to 90% found once; its top ten account for 8.2%. This sequence was found in a woman in her fifties or sixties with acute or convalescent COVID-19. The sequenced sample was peripheral blood. The chain links TRBV6-6 to TRBJ1-1, with D tentatively TRBD1 (5 bases). The CDR3 DNA is TGTGCCAGCAGTTACTCCCAGGGCGGGAACACTGAAGCTTTCTTT. Amino acids: CASSYSQGGNTEAFF.